This T cell receptor beta chain came from a study of T cell clonotyping in hematopoietic cell transplantation. Looking at the study overall: Pretransplant recipient samples were taken after cytoreduction.

The CDR3 covers 12 residues. Germline V CDR1 and CDR2: SQVTM, ANQGSEA. Trimming removed 4 bases at V and 3 bases at J, with 9 bases between. TCRdb keeps only in-frame clones here, not all; method: immunoSEQ multiplex PCR. Of approximately 30,000 clones listed, approximately 81% are singletons. About this clone itself: As yet, its antigen is unknown.

Regarding the study as a whole: After transplant, recipient diversity fell while pathologically expanded clonotypes grew through day 180. Few recipient clonotypes overlapped donors; over 95% were de novo at given depth.

Sample time point: recipient sample about 28 days before transplant, after cytoreduction. This clonotype originated in a man aged 40-49 years with acute myeloid leukemia. Some clones in this sample may be carry-over from other donors' samples. The specimen comprised peripheral blood mononuclear cells, sampled before stem cell transplant. The chain couples TRBV29-1 to TRBJ1-1; TRBD1 is a possible D gene (6 bases). The chain's CDR3 is CSVVSGDTEAFF. The CDR3 bases are TGCAGCGTTGTTTCAGGGGACACTGAAGCTTTCTTT.